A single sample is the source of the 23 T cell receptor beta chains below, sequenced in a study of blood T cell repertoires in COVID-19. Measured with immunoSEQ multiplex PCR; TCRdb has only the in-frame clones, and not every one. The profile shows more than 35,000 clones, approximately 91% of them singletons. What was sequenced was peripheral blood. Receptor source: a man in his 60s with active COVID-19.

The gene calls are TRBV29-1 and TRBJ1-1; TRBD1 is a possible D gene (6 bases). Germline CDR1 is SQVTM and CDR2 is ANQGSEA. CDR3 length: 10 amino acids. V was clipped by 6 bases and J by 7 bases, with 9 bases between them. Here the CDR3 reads CSVQTGEAFF. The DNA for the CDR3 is TGCAGCGTGCAGACAGGTGAAGCTTTCTTT.

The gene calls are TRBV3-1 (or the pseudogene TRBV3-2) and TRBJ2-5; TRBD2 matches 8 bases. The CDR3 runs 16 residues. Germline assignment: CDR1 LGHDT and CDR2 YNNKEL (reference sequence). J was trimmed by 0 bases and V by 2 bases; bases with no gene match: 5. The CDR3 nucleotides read TGTGCCAGCAGCCAATTTAGCGGGACCTACCAAGAGACCCAGTACTTC. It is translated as CASSQFSGTYQETQYF.

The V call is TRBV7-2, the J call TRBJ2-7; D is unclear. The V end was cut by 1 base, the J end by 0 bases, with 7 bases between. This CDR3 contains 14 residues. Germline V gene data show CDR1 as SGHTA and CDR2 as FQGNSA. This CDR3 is CASSLGWSSYEQYF. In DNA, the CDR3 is TGTGCCAGCAGCTTAGGGTGGAGCTCCTACGAGCAGTACTTC.

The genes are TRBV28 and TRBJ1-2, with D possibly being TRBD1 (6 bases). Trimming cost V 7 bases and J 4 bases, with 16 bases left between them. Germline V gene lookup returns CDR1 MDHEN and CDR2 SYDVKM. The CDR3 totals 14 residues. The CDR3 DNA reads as TGTGCCAGCACTTTCGAGGGGGGGGGCTATGGCTACACCTTC. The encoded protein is CASTFEGGGYGYTF.

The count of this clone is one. CDR3 protein: CASSNSGRSTDTQYF. In nucleotides, the CDR3 is TGTGCCAGTAGTAACAGCGGAAGAAGCACAGATACGCAGTATTTT. The chain couples TRBV19 to TRBJ2-3, with D perhaps TRBD2 (5 bases). This CDR3 contains 15 residues. Germline CDR1 is LNHDA and CDR2 is SQIVND (reference sequence). V shed 4 bases and J shed 0 bases, with 11 bases lying between them.

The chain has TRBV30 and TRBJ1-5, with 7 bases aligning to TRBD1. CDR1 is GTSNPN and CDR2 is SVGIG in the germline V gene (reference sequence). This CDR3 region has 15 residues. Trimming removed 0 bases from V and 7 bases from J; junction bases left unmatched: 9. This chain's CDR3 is CAWSVSGTVEQPQHF. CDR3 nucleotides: TGTGCCTGGAGTGTATCCGGGACAGTCGAACAGCCCCAGCATTTT.

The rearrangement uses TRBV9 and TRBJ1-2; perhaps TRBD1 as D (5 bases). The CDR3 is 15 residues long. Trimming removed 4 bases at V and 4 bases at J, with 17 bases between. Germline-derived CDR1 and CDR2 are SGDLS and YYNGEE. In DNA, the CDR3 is TGTGCCAGCAGCCCTTCGACAGACATCCTCTATGGCTACACCTTC. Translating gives CASSPSTDILYGYTF.

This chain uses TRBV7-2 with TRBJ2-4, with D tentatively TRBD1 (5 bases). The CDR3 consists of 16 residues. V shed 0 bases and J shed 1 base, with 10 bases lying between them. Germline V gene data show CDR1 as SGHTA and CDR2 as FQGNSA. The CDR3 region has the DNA TGTGCCAGCAGCTTAGCCTCTTCAGGGGCCAAAAACATTCAGTACTTC. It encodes CASSLASSGAKNIQYF.

Here the CDR3 reads CASSLATGREGYTF. CDR3 bases: TGTGCCAGCAGCCTCGCCACCGGGAGGGAAGGCTACACCTTC. This sequence joins TRBV2 and TRBJ1-2; D uncertain. This CDR3 contains 14 residues. In germline, CDR1 is SNHLY, CDR2 FYNNEI. V was trimmed by 6 bases and J by 8 bases, leaving 19 bases between them.

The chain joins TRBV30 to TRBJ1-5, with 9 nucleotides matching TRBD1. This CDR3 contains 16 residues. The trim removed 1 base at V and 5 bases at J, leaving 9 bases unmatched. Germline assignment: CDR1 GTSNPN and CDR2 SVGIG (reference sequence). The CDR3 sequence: CAWSGPGQGTDQPQHF. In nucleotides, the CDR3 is TGTGCCTGGAGTGGTCCGGGACAGGGAACGGATCAGCCCCAGCATTTT.

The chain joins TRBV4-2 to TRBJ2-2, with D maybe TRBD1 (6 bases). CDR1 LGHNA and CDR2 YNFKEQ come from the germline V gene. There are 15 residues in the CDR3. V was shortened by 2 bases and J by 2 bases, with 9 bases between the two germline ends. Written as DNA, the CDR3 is TGTGCCAGCAGCCAACCGGACAGTAACACCGGGGAGCTGTTTTTT. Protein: CASSQPDSNTGELFF.

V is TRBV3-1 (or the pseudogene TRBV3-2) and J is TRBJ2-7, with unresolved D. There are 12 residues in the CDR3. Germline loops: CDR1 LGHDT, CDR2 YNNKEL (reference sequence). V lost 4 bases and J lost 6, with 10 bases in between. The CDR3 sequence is CASSRSTSEQYF. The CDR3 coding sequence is TGTGCCAGCAGCCGTTCCACCAGCGAGCAGTACTTC.

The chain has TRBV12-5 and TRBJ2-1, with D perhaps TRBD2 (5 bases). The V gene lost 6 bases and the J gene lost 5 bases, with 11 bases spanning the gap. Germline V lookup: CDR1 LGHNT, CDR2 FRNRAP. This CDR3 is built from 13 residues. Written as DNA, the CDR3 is TGTGCTAGTGGGCAAAGAGCGGACAATGAGCAGTTCTTC. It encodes CASGQRADNEQFF.

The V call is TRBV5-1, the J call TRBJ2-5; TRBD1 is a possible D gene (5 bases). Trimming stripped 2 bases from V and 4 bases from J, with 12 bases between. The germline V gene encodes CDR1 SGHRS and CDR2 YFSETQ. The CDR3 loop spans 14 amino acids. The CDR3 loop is CASSFGQGTETQYF. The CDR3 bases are TGCGCCAGCAGCTTTGGGCAGGGCACAGAGACCCAGTACTTC.

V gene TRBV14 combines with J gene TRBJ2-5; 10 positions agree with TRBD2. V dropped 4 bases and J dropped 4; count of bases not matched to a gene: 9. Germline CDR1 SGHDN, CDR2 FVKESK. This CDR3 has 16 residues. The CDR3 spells CASSPSRLAGVETQYF. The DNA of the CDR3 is TGTGCCAGCAGCCCATCTAGGCTAGCGGGAGTAGAGACCCAGTACTTC.

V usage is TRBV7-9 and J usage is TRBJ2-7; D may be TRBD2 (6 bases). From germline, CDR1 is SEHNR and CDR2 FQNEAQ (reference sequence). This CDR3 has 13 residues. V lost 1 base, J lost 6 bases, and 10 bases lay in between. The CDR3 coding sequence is TGTGCCAGCAGCTTAGGGACTATCGGCGAGCAGTACTTC. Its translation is CASSLGTIGEQYF.

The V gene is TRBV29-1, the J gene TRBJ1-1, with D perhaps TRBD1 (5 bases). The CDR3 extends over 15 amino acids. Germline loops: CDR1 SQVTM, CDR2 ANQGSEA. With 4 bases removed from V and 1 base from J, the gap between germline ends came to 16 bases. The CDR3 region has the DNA TGCAGCGTTGTAACGGACAACCCGAAGAACACTGAAGCTTTCTTT. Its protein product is CSVVTDNPKNTEAFF.

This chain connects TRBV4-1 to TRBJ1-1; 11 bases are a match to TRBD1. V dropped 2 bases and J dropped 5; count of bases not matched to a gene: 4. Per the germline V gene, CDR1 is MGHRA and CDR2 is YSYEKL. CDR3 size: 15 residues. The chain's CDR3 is CASSQPDRGQTEAFF. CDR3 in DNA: TGCGCCAGCAGCCAACCGGACAGGGGGCAAACTGAAGCTTTCTTT.

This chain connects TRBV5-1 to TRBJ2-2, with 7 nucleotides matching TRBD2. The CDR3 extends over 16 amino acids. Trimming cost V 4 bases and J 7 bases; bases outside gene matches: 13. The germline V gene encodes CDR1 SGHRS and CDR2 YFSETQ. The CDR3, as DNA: TGCGCCAGCAGCCTGGCCCCCAGCGGGATAGGCGGGGAGCTGTTTTTT. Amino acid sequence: CASSLAPSGIGGELFF.

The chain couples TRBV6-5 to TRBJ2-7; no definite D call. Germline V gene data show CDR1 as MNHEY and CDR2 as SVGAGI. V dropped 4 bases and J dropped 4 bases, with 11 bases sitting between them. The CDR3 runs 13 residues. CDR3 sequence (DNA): TGTGCCAGCAGTTTTACTGACTCGTACGAGCAGTACTTC. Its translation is CASSFTDSYEQYF.

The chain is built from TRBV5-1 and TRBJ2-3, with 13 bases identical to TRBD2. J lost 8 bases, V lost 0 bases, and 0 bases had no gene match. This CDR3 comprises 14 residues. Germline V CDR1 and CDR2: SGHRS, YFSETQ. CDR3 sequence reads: CASSLGLAGGTQYF. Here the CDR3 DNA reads TGCGCCAGCAGCTTGGGACTAGCGGGAGGTACGCAGTATTTT.

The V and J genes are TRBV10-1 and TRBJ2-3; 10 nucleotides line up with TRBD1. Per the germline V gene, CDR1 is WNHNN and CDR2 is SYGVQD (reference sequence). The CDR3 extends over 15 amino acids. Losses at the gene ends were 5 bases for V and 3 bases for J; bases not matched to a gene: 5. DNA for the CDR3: TGCGCCAGCAGTCAGACAGGGGGCTTAACAGATACGCAGTATTTT. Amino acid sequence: CASSQTGGLTDTQYF.

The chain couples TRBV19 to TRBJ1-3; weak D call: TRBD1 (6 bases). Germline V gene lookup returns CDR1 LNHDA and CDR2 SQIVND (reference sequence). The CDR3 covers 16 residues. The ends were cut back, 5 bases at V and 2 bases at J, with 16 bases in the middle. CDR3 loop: CASSSGQGPPGNTIYF. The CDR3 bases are TGTGCCAGTAGTTCGGGACAAGGGCCTCCTGGAAACACCATATATTTT.